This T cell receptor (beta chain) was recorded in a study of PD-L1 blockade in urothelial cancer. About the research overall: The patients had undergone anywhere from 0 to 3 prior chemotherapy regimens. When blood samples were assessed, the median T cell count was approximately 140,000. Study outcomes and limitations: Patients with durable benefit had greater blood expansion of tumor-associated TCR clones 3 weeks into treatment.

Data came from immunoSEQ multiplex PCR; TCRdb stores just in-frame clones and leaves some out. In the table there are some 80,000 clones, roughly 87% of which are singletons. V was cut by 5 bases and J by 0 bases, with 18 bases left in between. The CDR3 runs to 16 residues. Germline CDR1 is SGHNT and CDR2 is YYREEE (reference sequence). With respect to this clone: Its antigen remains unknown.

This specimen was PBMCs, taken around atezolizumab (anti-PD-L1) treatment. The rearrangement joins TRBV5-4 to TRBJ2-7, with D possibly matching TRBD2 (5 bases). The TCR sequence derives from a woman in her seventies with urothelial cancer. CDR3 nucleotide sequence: TGTGCCAGCAGTTCGGATGAGGGCCAGAGCTCCTACGAGCAGTACTTC. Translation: CASSSDEGQSSYEQYF.